Listed below are T cell receptor beta chains from one sample, sequenced in a study of cytomegalovirus exposure and HLA in healthy donors. Profiled with immunoSEQ multiplex PCR; TCRdb holds only in-frame clones, not every one. This table holds 100,000 to 150,000 clones, over 70% found once. Specimen: PBMCs. These receptors were collected from a woman aged 50 to 60 in good health and CMV-seropositive. The CDR3 runs from the conserved cysteine through the conserved F or W. Fields, in order: J gene, clone size, D gene, V gene, CDR3 protein, CDR3 DNA. A D gene is named only where the DNA matches it firmly. Rows give clone size only sometimes, using once, few, many, or a class for an expanded clone.

TRBJ2-1 | once | TRBD1 | TRBV6-5 | CASIPPGQGPNEQFF | TGTGCCAGCATCCCTCCGGGACAGGGTCCCAATGAGCAGTTCTTC
TRBJ1-1 | many | . | TRBV28 | CASRTSDTGFRTEAFF | TGTGCCAGCAGAACATCAGATACAGGGTTTCGCACTGAAGCTTTCTTT
TRBJ1-2 | . | . | TRBV28 | CASSFPQTRYGYTF | TGTGCCAGCAGTTTCCCCCAAACCCGCTACGGCTACACCTTC
TRBJ2-7 | . | TRBD1 | TRBV6-5 | CASSYRDRIYEQYF | TGTGCCAGCAGCTACCGGGACAGGATCTACGAGCAGTACTTC
TRBJ1-6 | . | . | TRBV19 | CASQEGPSSYNSPLHF | TGTGCCAGTCAGGAGGGACCGAGCTCCTATAATTCACCCCTCCACTTT
TRBJ1-2 | once | . | TRBV6-1 | CASSLRDRSPAGYTF | TGTGCCAGCAGTCTCCGGGATCGCTCCCCCGCTGGCTACACCTTC
TRBJ1-2 | . | . | TRBV9 | CASSVVSGSNYGYTF | TGTGCCAGCAGCGTAGTGTCAGGGTCCAACTATGGCTACACCTTC
TRBJ2-7 | . | TRBD1 | TRBV5-1 | CASSVDRVFKQYF | TGCGCCAGCAGCGTAGACAGGGTCTTCAAGCAGTACTTC
TRBJ2-3 | . | . | TRBV7-9 | CASSLYRRTDTQYF | TGTGCCAGCAGCTTGTACAGGCGCACAGATACGCAGTATTTT
TRBJ2-1 | . | TRBD2 | TRBV5-4 | CASSLAAGRASYNEQFF | TGTGCCAGCAGCTTGGCCGCAGGGAGGGCCTCCTACAATGAGCAGTTCTTC
TRBJ2-7 | few | . | TRBV14 | CASSQGVTGAYEQYF | TGTGCCAGCAGCCAAGGAGTGACAGGAGCCTACGAGCAGTACTTC
TRBJ1-2 | . | . | TRBV6-6 | CASTRELNYGYTF | TGTGCCAGCACAAGAGAGTTGAACTATGGCTACACCTTC
TRBJ2-1 | . | . | TRBV12-1 | CASSSAGLTYNEQFF | TGTGCCAGCAGCTCCGCGGGACTTACCTACAATGAGCAGTTCTTC
TRBJ2-1 | . | TRBD2 | TRBV6-5 | CASSSIAGASNNEQFF | TGTGCCAGCAGTTCCATAGCGGGGGCTTCGAACAATGAGCAGTTCTTC
TRBJ1-1 | . | TRBD1 | TRBV2 | CASRPTGGAQMNTEAFF | TGTGCCAGCAGGCCGACAGGGGGCGCACAGATGAACACTGAAGCTTTCTTT
TRBJ2-3 | . | TRBD1 | TRBV5-1 | CASSFDPPGQAGDTQYF | TGCGCCAGCAGCTTCGATCCTCCGGGACAGGCGGGTGATACGCAGTATTTT
TRBJ2-7 | . | . | TRBV19 | CASSIRRDGWGEQYF | TGTGCCAGTAGTATTCGGCGGGACGGTTGGGGCGAGCAGTACTTC
TRBJ2-3 | . | . | TRBV4-1 | CASSQPMTSRTDTQYF | TGCGCCAGCAGCCAACCCATGACATCCCGCACAGATACGCAGTATTTT
TRBJ2-7 | . | . | TRBV20-1 | CSARQRYEQYF | TGCAGTGCTAGGCAGCGGTACGAGCAGTACTTC
TRBJ1-1 | . | TRBD1 | TRBV5-1 | CASSPIRQGANTEAFF | TGCGCCAGCAGCCCGATTCGACAGGGGGCGAACACTGAAGCTTTCTTT
TRBJ1-5 | . | TRBD1 | TRBV5-5 | CASSLHGQGDQPQHF | TGTGCCAGCAGCTTGCATGGGCAGGGGGATCAGCCCCAGCATTTT
TRBJ1-2 | . | TRBD1 | TRBV5-1 | CASGQGSLNYGYTF | TGCGCCAGCGGACAGGGTTCTCTTAACTATGGCTACACCTTC
TRBJ1-2 | . | TRBD1 | TRBV27 | CASSIGTGNYGYTF | TGTGCCAGCAGTATCGGGACAGGGAACTATGGCTACACCTTC
TRBJ1-1 | . | TRBD1 | TRBV5-1 | CASSLVQGVNTEAFF | TGCGCCAGCAGCTTGGTACAGGGGGTAAACACTGAAGCTTTCTTT
TRBJ2-6 | . | TRBD2 | TRBV5-1 | CASSFEPPPGGGANVLTF | TGCGCCAGCAGCTTCGAACCCCCTCCGGGGGGTGGGGCCAACGTCCTGACTTTC
TRBJ2-1 | . | TRBD2 | TRBV30 | CARRAGVYNEQFF | TGTGCCCGGAGAGCGGGGGTCTACAATGAGCAGTTCTTC
TRBJ2-7 | . | . | TRBV9 | CASSVEGNRAYEQYF | TGTGCCAGCAGCGTAGAGGGAAACAGGGCCTACGAGCAGTACTTC
TRBJ2-2 | . | . | TRBV7-3 | CASSPGQPPGELFF | TGTGCCAGCAGCCCTGGACAGCCCCCCGGGGAGCTGTTTTTT
TRBJ2-1 | few | TRBD1 | TRBV19 | CASSPRSGTGWEQFF | TGTGCCAGTAGTCCGCGTTCCGGGACAGGGTGGGAGCAGTTCTTC
TRBJ2-7 | few | TRBD2 | TRBV4-2 | CASSQDLSGGGAGGLLYEQYF | TGTGCCAGCAGCCAAGATCTGTCAGGGGGAGGAGCGGGGGGGCTTCTCTACGAGCAGTACTTC
TRBJ1-5 | . | . | TRBV2 | CASSHGERNQPQHF | TGTGCCAGCAGTCACGGGGAGCGGAATCAGCCCCAGCATTTT
TRBJ1-5 | few | . | TRBV15 | CATSSPRTFQPQHF | TGTGCCACCAGCAGCCCCCGGACATTCCAGCCCCAGCATTTT
TRBJ1-2 | . | . | TRBV5-6 | CASSLYQGGYTF | TGTGCCAGCAGCTTGTACCAGGGTGGCTACACCTTC
TRBJ1-2 | . | TRBD1 | TRBV7-9 | CASSSPVGTGPYINYGYTF | TGTGCCAGCAGCTCCCCGGTTGGGACAGGGCCCTATATAAACTATGGCTACACCTTC
TRBJ1-2 | . | . | TRBV5-1 | CASSEGPPYGYTF | TGCGCCAGCAGCGAGGGTCCACCCTATGGCTACACCTTC
TRBJ2-7 | . | TRBD1 | TRBV18 | CASSRGQGVNEQYF | TGTGCCAGCTCACGGGGACAGGGTGTTAACGAGCAGTACTTC
TRBJ2-3 | . | TRBD1 | TRBV7-9 | CASNTGTGSTDTQYF | TGTGCCAGCAACACCGGGACAGGGAGCACAGATACGCAGTATTTT
TRBJ2-1 | . | TRBD2 | TRBV25-1 | CASTSRTSGRNEQFF | TGTGCCAGCACCAGCCGGACTAGCGGGAGGAATGAGCAGTTCTTC
TRBJ2-7 | . | TRBD2 | TRBV19 | CASSLRLASTYEQYF | TGTGCCAGTAGTCTACGACTAGCGTCAACCTACGAGCAGTACTTC
TRBJ2-3 | . | TRBD2 | TRBV30 | CAWSRGLAADTQYF | TGTGCCTGGAGTCGGGGACTAGCTGCGGATACGCAGTATTTT
TRBJ1-1 | . | . | TRBV4-1 | CASSQRDRNTEAFF | TGCGCCAGCAGCCAACGTGACAGGAACACTGAAGCTTTCTTT
TRBJ2-7 | once | TRBD1 | TRBV7-9 | CASSLGDRGLHEQYF | TGTGCCAGCAGCTTAGGGGACAGGGGGCTCCACGAGCAGTACTTC
TRBJ1-3 | . | . | TRBV9 | CASSPRPRYKPSGNTIYF | TGTGCCAGCAGCCCGAGGCCACGGTATAAACCCTCTGGAAACACCATATATTTT
TRBJ2-7 | . | . | TRBV28 | CASSLPLGGYEQYF | TGTGCCAGCAGTCTCCCTTTGGGGGGCTACGAGCAGTACTTC
TRBJ2-5 | . | . | TRBV6-1 | CASIRTVDQETQYF | TGTGCCAGCATCCGAACCGTAGACCAAGAGACCCAGTACTTC
TRBJ1-2 | few | . | TRBV20-1 | CSAHTNYGYTF | TGCAGTGCACACACGAACTATGGCTACACCTTC
TRBJ1-1 | few | . | TRBV7-6 | CASSLAAGTEAFF | TGTGCCAGCAGCTTAGCGGCGGGGACTGAAGCTTTCTTT
TRBJ2-7 | once | TRBD1 | TRBV10-3 | CAIRTGGSYEQYF | TGTGCCATCAGGACAGGGGGCAGTTACGAGCAGTACTTC
TRBJ1-2 | . | . | TRBV18 | CASSYDRTSGGYTF | TGTGCCAGCTCGTATGACAGGACCTCGGGTGGCTACACCTTC
TRBJ1-5 | . | . | TRBV5-6 | CASSLVDQPQHF | TGTGCCAGCAGCTTGGTCGATCAGCCCCAGCATTTT
TRBJ2-3 | . | TRBD2 | TRBV27 | CASSSGLAGVDTQYF | TGTGCCAGCAGTTCGGGACTAGCGGGGGTAGATACGCAGTATTTT
TRBJ2-7 | . | TRBD2 | TRBV28 | CASSLSGGISYEQYF | TGTGCCAGCAGTCTTTCGGGGGGGATCTCCTACGAGCAGTACTTC
TRBJ1-1 | . | TRBD1 | TRBV7-8 | CASSLNYPGQGTEAFF | TGTGCCAGCAGCTTGAACTACCCGGGACAGGGAACTGAAGCTTTCTTT
TRBJ1-5 | . | . | TRBV7-2 | CASSPLAGGGNQPQHF | TGTGCCAGCAGCCCCTTGGCGGGAGGCGGCAATCAGCCCCAGCATTTT
TRBJ1-2 | . | . | TRBV7-9 | CASSLGRDYGYTF | TGTGCCAGCAGCTTAGGGCGGGACTATGGCTACACCTTC